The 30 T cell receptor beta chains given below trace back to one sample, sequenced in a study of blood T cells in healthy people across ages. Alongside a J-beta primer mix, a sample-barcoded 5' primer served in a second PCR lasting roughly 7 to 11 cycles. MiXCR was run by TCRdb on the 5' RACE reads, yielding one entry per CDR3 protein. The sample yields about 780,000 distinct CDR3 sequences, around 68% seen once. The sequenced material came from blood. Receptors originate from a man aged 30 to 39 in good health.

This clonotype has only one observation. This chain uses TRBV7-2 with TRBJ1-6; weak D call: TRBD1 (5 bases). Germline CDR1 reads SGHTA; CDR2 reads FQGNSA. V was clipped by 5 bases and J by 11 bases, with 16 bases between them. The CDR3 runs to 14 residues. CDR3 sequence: CASSLGGGDPPLHF. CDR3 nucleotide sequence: TGTGCCAGCAGCCTCGGGGGGGGTGATCCACCCCTCCACTTT.

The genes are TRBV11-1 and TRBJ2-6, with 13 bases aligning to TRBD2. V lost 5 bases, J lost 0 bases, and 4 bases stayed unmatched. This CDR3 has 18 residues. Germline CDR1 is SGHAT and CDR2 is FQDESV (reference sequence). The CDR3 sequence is CASSRTSGGSSGANVLTF. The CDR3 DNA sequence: TGTGCCAGCAGCCGGACTAGCGGGGGATCCTCTGGGGCCAACGTCCTGACTTTC. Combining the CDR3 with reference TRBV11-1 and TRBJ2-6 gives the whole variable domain EAEVAQSPRYKITEKSQAVAFWCDPISGHATLYWYRQILGQGPELLVQFQDESVVDDSQLPKDRFSAERLKGVDSTLKIQPAELGDSAMYLCASSRTSGGSSGANVLTFGAGSRLTVL.

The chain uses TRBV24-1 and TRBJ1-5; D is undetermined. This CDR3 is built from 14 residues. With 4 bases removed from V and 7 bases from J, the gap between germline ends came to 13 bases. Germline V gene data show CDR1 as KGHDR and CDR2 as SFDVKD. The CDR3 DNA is TGTGCCACCAGTGACCCAGCGGGCGCGCAGCCCCAGCATTTT. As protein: CATSDPAGAQPQHF.

CDR3 sequence reads: CASSFEGRTEAFF. The CDR3, as DNA: TGTGCCAGCAGTTTTGAAGGTCGGACTGAAGCTTTCTTT. The rearrangement joins TRBV12-3 or TRBV12-4 to TRBJ1-1, with D unclear. The CDR3 contains 13 residues. V lost 3 bases to trimming and J lost 5 bases, with 10 bases between them.

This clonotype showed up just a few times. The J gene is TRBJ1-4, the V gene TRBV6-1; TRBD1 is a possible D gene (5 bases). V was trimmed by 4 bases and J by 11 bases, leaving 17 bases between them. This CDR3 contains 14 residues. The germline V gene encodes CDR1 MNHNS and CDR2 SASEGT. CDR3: CASSVVEGSGKLFF. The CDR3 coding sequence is TGTGCCAGCAGTGTGGTCGAGGGGAGTGGGAAACTGTTTTTT.

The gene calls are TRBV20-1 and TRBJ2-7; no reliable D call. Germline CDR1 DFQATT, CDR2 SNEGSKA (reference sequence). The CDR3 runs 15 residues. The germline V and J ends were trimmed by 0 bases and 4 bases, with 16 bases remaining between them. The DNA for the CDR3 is TGCAGTGCTAGAGATGATATCTATACTACTTACGAGCAGTACTTC. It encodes CSARDDIYTTYEQYF.

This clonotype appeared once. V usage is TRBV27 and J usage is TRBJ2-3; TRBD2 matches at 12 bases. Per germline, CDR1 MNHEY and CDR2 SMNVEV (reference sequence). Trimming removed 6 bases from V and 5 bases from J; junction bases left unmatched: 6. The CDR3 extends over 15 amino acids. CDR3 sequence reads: CASSRTSGVGDTQYF. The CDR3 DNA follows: TGTGCCAGCAGCCGGACTAGCGGGGTTGGAGATACGCAGTATTTT.

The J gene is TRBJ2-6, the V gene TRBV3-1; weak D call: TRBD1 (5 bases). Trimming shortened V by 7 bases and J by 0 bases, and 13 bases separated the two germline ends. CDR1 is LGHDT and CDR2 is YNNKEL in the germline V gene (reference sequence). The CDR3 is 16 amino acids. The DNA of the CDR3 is TGTGCCAGCACCAGGGCCGGCCTCTCTGGGGCCAACGTCCTGACTTTC. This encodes CASTRAGLSGANVLTF. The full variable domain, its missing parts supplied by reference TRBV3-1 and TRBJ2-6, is DTAVSQTPKYLVTQMGNDKSIKCEQNLGHDTMYWYKQDSKKFLKIMFSYNNKELIINETVPNRFSPKSPDKAHLNLHINSLELGDSAVYFCASTRAGLSGANVLTFGAGSRLTVL.

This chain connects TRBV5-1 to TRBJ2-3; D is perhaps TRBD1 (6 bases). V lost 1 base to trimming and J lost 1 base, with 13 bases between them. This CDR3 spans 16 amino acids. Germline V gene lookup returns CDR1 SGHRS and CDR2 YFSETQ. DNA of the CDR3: TGCGCCAGCAGCTTGATAGGGGGTCCTGGCACAGATACGCAGTATTTT. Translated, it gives CASSLIGGPGTDTQYF.

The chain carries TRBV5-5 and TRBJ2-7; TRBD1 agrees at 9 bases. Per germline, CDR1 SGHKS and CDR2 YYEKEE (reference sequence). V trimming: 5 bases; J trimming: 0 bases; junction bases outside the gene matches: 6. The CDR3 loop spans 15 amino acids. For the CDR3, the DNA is TGTGCCAGCAGGGCTGGGACAGGGCCCTCCTACGAGCAGTACTTC. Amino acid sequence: CASRAGTGPSYEQYF. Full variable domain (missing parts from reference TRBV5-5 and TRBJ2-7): DAGVTQSPTHLIKTRGQQVTLRCSPISGHKSVSWYQQVLGQGPQFIFQYYEKEERGRGNFPDRFSARQFPNYSSELNVNALLLGDSALYLCASRAGTGPSYEQYFGPGTRLTVT.

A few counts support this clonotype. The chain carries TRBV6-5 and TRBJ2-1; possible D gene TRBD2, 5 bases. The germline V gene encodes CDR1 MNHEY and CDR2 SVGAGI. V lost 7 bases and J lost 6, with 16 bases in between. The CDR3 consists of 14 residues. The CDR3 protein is CASTSRAFINEQFF. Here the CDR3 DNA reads TGTGCCAGCACGTCGAGGGCCTTTATCAATGAGCAGTTCTTC.

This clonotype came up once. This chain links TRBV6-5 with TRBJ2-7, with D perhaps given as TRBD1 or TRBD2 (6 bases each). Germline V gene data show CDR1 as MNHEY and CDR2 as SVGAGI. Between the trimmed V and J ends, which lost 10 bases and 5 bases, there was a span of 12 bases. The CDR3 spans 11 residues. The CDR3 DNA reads TGTGCCATAGTGGGGGGCAACGAGCAGTACTTC. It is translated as CAIVGGNEQYF.

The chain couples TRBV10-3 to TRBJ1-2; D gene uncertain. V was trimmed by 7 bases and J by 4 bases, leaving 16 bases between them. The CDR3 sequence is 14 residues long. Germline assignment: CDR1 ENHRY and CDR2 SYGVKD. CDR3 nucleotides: TGTGCCATCACGGGAGAGCCCTCGACCTATGGCTACACCTTC. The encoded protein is CAITGEPSTYGYTF.

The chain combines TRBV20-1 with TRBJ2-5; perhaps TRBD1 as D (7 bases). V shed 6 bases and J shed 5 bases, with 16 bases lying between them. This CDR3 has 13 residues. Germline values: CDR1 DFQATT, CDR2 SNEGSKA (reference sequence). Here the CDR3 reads CSATGQAGETQYF. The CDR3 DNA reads TGCAGTGCCACTGGACAGGCGGGGGAGACCCAGTACTTC.

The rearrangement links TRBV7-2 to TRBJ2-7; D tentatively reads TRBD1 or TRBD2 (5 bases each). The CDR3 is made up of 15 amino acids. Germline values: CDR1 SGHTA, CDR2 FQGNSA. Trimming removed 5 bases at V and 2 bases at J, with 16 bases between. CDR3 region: CASSATGTGPYEQYF. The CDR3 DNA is TGTGCCAGCAGCGCAACCGGGACCGGTCCCTACGAGCAGTACTTC.

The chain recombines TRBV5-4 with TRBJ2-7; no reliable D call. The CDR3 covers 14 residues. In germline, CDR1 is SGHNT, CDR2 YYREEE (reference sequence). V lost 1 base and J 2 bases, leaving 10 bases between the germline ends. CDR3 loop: CASSLSFSAYEQYF. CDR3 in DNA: TGTGCCAGCAGCTTGTCGTTTTCGGCCTACGAGCAGTACTTC. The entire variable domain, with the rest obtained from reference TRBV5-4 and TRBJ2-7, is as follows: ETGVTQSPTHLIKTRGQQVTLRCSSQSGHNTVSWYQQALGQGPQFIFQYYREEENGRGNFPPRFSGLQFPNYSSELNVNALELDDSALYLCASSLSFSAYEQYFGPGTRLTVT.

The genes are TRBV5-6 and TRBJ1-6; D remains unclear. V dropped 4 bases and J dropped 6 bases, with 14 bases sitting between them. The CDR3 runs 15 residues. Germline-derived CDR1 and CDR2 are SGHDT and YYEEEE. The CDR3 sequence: CASSMAAAFNSPLHF. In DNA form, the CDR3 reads TGTGCCAGCAGCATGGCTGCAGCGTTTAATTCACCCCTCCACTTT.

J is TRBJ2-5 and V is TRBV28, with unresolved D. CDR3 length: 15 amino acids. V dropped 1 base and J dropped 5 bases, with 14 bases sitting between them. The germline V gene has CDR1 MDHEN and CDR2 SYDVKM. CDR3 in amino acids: CASSLFGHDEETQYF. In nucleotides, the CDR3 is TGTGCCAGCAGTTTATTTGGTCATGACGAGGAGACCCAGTACTTC.

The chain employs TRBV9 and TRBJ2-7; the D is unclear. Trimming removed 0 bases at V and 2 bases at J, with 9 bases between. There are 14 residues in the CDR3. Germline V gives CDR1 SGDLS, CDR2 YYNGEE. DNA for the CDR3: TGTGCCAGCAGCGTAGGTGGCTCCCCCTACGAGCAGTACTTC. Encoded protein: CASSVGGSPYEQYF.

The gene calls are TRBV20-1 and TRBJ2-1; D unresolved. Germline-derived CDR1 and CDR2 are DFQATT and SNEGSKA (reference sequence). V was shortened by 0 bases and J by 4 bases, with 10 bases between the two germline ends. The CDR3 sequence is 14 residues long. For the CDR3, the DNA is TGCAGTGCTAGAGACCCACAAGGGTACAATGAGCAGTTCTTC. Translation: CSARDPQGYNEQFF.

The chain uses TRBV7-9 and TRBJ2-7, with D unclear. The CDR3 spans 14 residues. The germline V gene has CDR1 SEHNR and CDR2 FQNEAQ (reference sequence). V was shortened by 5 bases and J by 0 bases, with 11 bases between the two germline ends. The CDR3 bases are TGTGCCAGCAGCGGAACGTGGAGCTCCTACGAGCAGTACTTC. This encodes CASSGTWSSYEQYF.

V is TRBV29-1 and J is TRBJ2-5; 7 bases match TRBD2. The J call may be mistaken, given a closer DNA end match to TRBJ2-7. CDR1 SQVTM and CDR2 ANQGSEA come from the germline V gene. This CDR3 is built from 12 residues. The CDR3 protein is CSVRLAPYEQYF. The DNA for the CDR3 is TGCAGCGTCCGACTAGCTCCCTACGAGCAGTACTTC.

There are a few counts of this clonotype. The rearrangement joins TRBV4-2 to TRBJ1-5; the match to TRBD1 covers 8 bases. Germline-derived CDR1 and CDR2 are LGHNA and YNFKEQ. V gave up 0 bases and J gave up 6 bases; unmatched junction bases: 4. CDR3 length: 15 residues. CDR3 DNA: TGTGCCAGCAGCCAAGAGGCAGGGGGCTTTCAGCCCCAGCATTTT. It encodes CASSQEAGGFQPQHF.

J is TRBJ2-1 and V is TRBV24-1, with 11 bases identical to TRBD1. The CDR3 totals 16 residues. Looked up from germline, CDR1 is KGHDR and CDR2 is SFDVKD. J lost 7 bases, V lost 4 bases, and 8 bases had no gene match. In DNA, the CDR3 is TGTGCCACCAGTGACCCCGGACAGGGGGCTAGGAATGAGCAGTTCTTC. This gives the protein CATSDPGQGARNEQFF.

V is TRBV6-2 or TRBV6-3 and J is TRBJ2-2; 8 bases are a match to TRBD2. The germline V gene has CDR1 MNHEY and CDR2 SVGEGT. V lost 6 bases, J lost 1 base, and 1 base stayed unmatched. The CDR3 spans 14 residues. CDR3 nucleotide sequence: TGTGCCAGCAGACGGGGGGGGAACACCGGGGAGCTGTTTTTT. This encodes CASRRGGNTGELFF.

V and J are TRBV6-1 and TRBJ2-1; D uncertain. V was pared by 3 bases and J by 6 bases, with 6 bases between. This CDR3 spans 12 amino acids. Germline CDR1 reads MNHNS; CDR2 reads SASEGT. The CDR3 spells CASSETTNEQFF. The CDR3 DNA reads TGTGCCAGCAGTGAGACCACCAATGAGCAGTTCTTC.

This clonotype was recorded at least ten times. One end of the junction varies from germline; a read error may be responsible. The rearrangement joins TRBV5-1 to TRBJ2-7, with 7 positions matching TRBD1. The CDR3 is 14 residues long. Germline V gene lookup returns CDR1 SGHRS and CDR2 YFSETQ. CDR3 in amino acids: CASSLAGTAYEQYF. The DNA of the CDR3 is TGTGCCAGCAGCTTAGCCGGGACAGCTTACGAGCAGTACTTC.

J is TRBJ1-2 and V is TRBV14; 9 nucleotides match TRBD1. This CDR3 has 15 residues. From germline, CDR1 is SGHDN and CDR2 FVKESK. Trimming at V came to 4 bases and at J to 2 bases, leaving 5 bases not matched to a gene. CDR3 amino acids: CASSRAGQGNYGYTF. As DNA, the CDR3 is TGTGCCAGCAGCCGAGCGGGACAGGGAAACTATGGCTACACCTTC.

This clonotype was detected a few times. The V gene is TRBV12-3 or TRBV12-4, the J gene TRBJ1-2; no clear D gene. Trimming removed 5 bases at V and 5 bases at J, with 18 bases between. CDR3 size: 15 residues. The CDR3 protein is CASSPPGLSFYGYTF. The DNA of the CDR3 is TGTGCCAGCAGTCCTCCTGGGCTCAGTTTTTATGGCTACACCTTC.

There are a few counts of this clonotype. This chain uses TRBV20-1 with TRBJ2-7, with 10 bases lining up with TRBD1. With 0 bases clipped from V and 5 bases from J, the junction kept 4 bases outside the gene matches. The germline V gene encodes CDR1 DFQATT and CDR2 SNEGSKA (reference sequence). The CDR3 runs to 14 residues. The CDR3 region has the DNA TGCAGTGCTAGAGATCGGGACAGGGGAAACGAGCAGTACTTC. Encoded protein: CSARDRDRGNEQYF.